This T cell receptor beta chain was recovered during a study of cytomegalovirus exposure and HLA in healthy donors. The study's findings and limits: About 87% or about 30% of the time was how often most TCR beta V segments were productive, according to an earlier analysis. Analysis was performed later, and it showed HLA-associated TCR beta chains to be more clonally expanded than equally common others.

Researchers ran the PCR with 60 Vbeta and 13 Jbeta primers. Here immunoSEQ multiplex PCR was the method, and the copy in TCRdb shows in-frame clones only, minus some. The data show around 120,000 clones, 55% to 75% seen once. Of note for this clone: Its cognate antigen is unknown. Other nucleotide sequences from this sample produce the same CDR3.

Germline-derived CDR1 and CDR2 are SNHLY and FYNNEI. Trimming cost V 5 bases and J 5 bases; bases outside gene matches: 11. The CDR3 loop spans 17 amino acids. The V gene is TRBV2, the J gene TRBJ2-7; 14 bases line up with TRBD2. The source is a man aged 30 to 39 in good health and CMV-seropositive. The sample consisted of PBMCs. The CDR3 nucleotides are TGTGCCAGCAGTCCCCCTTCAGGACTAGCGGGAGGTAACGAGCAGTACTTC. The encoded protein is CASSPPSGLAGGNEQYF.